This record covers a single T cell receptor (beta chain). The data originate from a study of blood T cell repertoires in COVID-19. The wider study: PBMCs, B-cell-depleted T cells, or T cells provided the cDNA or gDNA that made up the material.

Authors' data handling: Quantification of nucleated cells was approximated via reference gene primer amplification. The data were produced by immunoSEQ multiplex PCR, yet TCRdb's version contains in-frame clones alone and is incomplete. That table supplies the V and J calls and clone size; D and trimming were determined from the DNA. The sample has around 130,000 clones; roughly four fifths are singletons. Trimming removed 5 bases from V and 9 bases from J; junction bases left unmatched: 16. The CDR3 has 16 amino acids. Germline CDR1 and CDR2: SEHNR and FQNEAQ (reference sequence). The sequence derives from a human donor in a cohort sampled during active COVID-19. V usage is TRBV7-9 and J usage is TRBJ1-5; the match to TRBD1 covers 7 bases. The sample taken for sequencing was peripheral blood. The CDR3 DNA follows: TGTGCCAGCAGCCCCCAGACAGGGTTCACGATCACGCCCCAGCATTTT. As protein: CASSPQTGFTITPQHF.